This T cell receptor beta chain was identified in a study of blood T cell repertoires in COVID-19. Whole-study context: Samples representing acute and convalescent COVID-19 were sourced from the United States, Italy and Spain. The cDNA or gDNA used as material had been derived from T cells, B-cell-depleted T cells, or PBMCs.

The authors' processing: It was from reference gene primer amplification that nucleated cell counts were estimated. TCRdb keeps only in-frame clones here, not all; method: immunoSEQ multiplex PCR. That table furnishes V, J and clone size, whereas the DNA furnished D and trimming. The sample lists about 160,000 clones, approximately 81% occurring once. The CDR3 sequence is 15 residues long. CDR1 is LGHDT, CDR2 YNNKEL, per germline (reference sequence). Trimming removed 4 bases from V and 5 bases from J; junction bases left unmatched: 8. This clone was seen more than once but under ten times. The sample taken for sequencing was peripheral blood. The chain is built from TRBV3-1 (or the pseudogene TRBV3-2) and TRBJ2-3, with 8 positions matching TRBD2. The receptor comes from a human donor with acute or convalescent COVID-19. The donor label of this sample is uncertain. CDR3 DNA sequence: TGTGCCAGCAGCCCACCAAAGCGGGGGCGAGATACGCAGTATTTT. Protein: CASSPPKRGRDTQYF.